This TCR beta chain stems from a study of regulatory T cells in long-lasting Graves disease. With V trimmed by 7 bases and J by 3 bases, 7 bases remained unmatched. In germline, CDR1 is MNHNS, CDR2 SASEGT. The CDR3 is 15 residues long. The time point was: persistent/refractory GD, antithyroid drugs over 5 years with positive TRAb. Generation of the TCR library employed RNA extracted from PBMCs. This clonotype appeared many times. The antigen is undetermined. With iRepertoire HTBI primers and Arm-PCR of CDR3 regions, TCR beta libraries were built. Using its own MiXCR run on the multiplex PCR reads, TCRdb lists one record per CDR3 protein. Of roughly 450,000 distinct CDR3 sequences listed, about 20% are singletons. General study results and limits: Persistent cases of Graves' showed reduced TCR diversity relative to newly diagnosed patients. The sample size was small, and this may have reduced accuracy. Persistent disease samples used TRBV28, TRBJ1-2 and TRBJ2-5 preferentially. New patients shared 970 or so public clonotypes, and persistent patients shared more, with under 3,000.

This rearrangement joins TRBV6-1 to TRBJ2-5; 11 bases agree with TRBD2. The TCR sequence derives from a female donor with Graves disease. The source material was peripheral blood mononuclear cells (PBMCs), sampled when the disease was refractory, from a patient treated with antithyroid drugs. The CDR3 sequence is CASNRPGLAEETQYF. DNA for the CDR3: TGTGCCAGCAACAGACCGGGACTAGCGGAAGAGACCCAGTACTTC.